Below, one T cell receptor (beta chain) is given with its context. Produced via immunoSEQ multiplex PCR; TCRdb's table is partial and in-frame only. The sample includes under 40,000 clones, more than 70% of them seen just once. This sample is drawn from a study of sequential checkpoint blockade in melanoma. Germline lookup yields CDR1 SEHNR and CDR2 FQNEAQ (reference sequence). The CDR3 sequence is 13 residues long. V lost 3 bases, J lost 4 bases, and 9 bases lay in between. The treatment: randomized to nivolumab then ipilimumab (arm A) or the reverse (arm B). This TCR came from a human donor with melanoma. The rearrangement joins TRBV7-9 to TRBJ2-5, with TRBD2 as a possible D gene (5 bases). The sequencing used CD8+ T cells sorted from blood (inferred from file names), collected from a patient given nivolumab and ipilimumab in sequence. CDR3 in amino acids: CASSFRESETQYF. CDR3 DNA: TGTGCCAGCAGCTTCCGGGAATCAGAGACCCAGTACTTC.